The T cell receptor beta chain under discussion was sequenced for a study of high-grade serous ovarian cancer treatment subgroups. Tumor tissue was taken before any definitive surgery or chemotherapy was given. TCRdb keeps only in-frame clones here, not all; method: immunoSEQ multiplex PCR. The sample holds about 12,000 clones, about 88% seen once. Material: tumor tissue. This sequence originates from a human donor with high-grade serous ovarian cancer.

CDR3 coding DNA: TGTGCCAGCAGCCCGACGGGACAGGGGTCTAGCTCCTATAATTCACCCCTCCACTTT. Translating it yields CASSPTGQGSSSYNSPLHF. The V gene is TRBV7-2, the J gene TRBJ1-6, with 10 bases identical to TRBD1. CDR1 and CDR2 from the germline V gene are SGHTA and FQGNSA. This CDR3 contains 19 residues. The ends lost 5 bases at V and 0 bases at J; junction bases unmatched: 10. The full variable domain, its missing parts supplied by reference TRBV7-2 and TRBJ1-6, is GAGVSQSPSNKVTEKGKDVELRCDPISGHTALYWYRQSLGQGLEFLIYFQGNSAPDKSGLPSDRFSAERTGGSVSTLTIQRTQQEDSAVYLCASSPTGQGSSSYNSPLHFGNGTRLTVT.